The 8 T cell receptor beta chains given below trace back to one sample, sequenced in a study of T cells in localized non-small cell lung cancer (dated by TCRdb to 2020 to 2022). Libraries were built with the immunoSEQ multiplex PCR assay. TCRdb mirrors the immuneACCESS table, restricted to in-frame sequences. Some clones are absent from its copies; in checked studies, under half trace to an unresolved V gene, and the reason for the others is unknown. This sample lists approximately 54,000 clones; just over 85% were detected once. About 5.6% of the sample is held by the ten biggest clonotypes. Sequences were derived from peripheral blood, sampled before any cancer treatment. These receptors all come from a woman aged 35 to 70 with stage I lung adenocarcinoma.

The rearrangement links TRBV28 to TRBJ2-7; D is possibly TRBD2 (5 bases). This CDR3 has 13 amino acids. Trimming shortened V by 4 bases and J by 7 bases, and 14 bases separated the two germline ends. The germline gives CDR1 MDHEN, CDR2 SYDVKM. The CDR3 sequence is CASSSMLAWEQYF. The CDR3 region has the DNA TGTGCCAGCAGTTCGATGCTAGCCTGGGAGCAGTACTTC.

CDR3 in amino acids: CSGGLANEQYF. The CDR3 DNA sequence: TGCAGTGGTGGGCTAGCGAACGAGCAGTACTTC. The chain is built from TRBV20-1 and TRBJ2-7; possibly TRBD2 for D (6 bases). V was clipped by 7 bases and J by 5 bases, with 12 bases between them. There are 11 residues in the CDR3. CDR1 is DFQATT, CDR2 SNEGSKA, per germline (reference sequence).

The chain uses TRBV7-6 and TRBJ2-7; perhaps TRBD2 as D (6 bases). V was shortened by 5 bases and J by 4 bases, with 12 bases between the two germline ends. CDR1 is SGHVS and CDR2 is FNYEAQ in the germline V gene. The CDR3 runs 13 residues. As DNA, the CDR3 is TGTGCCAGCAGCGCAACCGGGGGATACGAGCAGTACTTC. Amino acids: CASSATGGYEQYF.

V gene TRBV6-6 combines with J gene TRBJ1-1, with D possibly being TRBD1 (6 bases). The CDR3 sequence is 12 residues long. The V end was cut by 6 bases, the J end by 4 bases, with 9 bases between. Germline CDR1 MNHNY, CDR2 SVGAGI (reference sequence). DNA for the CDR3: TGTGCCAGCAGGAACAGGGCCACTGAAGCTTTCTTT. The encoded protein is CASRNRATEAFF.

The gene calls are TRBV10-2 and TRBJ1-1, with a weak D call TRBD1 (5 bases). The length of the CDR3 is 13 residues. CDR1 is WSHSY, CDR2 SAAADI, per germline. V dropped 3 bases and J dropped 4 bases, with 9 bases sitting between them. The CDR3 DNA sequence: TGCGCCAGCAGTGACCGGGGGATCACTGAAGCTTTCTTT. Translated: CASSDRGITEAFF.

The chain combines TRBV4-1 with TRBJ1-4, with D maybe TRBD1 (5 bases). This CDR3 comprises 15 residues. The V gene's germline CDR1 is MGHRA and CDR2 YSYEKL. V was cut by 0 bases and J by 3 bases, with 8 bases left in between. The CDR3 reads CASSQDRRANEKLFF. The CDR3 bases are TGCGCCAGCAGCCAAGATCGCAGGGCTAATGAAAAACTGTTTTTT.

This chain joins TRBV28 and TRBJ2-5, with 9 bases that match TRBD2. CDR3 length: 15 amino acids. The ends lost 1 base at V and 7 bases at J; junction bases unmatched: 7. Per germline, CDR1 MDHEN and CDR2 SYDVKM. Written as DNA, the CDR3 is TGTGCCAGCAGTTTATTGGCTAGCGGGGCCAGGACCCAGTACTTC. This codes for CASSLLASGARTQYF.

This clone occurred once. The rearrangement links TRBV5-6 to TRBJ1-4; 7 nucleotides agree with TRBD1. Per the germline V gene, CDR1 is SGHDT and CDR2 is YYEEEE. The CDR3 extends over 14 amino acids. Trimming took 1 base from V and 8 from J; bases not matched to a gene: 5. Here the CDR3 DNA reads TGTGCCAGCAGCTTGTACGACAGGGCGGAAAAACTGTTTTTT. Its translation is CASSLYDRAEKLFF.